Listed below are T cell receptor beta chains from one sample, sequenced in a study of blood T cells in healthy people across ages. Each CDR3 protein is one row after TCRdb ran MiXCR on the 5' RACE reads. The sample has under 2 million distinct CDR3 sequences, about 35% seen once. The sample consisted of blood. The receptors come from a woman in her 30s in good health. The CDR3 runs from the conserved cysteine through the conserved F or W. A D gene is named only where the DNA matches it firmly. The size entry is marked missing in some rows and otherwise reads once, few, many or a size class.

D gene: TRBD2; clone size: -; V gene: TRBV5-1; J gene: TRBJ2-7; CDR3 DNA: TGCGCCAGCAGCTCCGTTAGCGGGGGCTCCTACGAGCAGTACTTC; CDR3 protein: CASSSVSGGSYEQYF
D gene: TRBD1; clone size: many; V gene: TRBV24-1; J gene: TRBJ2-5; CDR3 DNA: TGTGCCACCAGTGATACCCGGGACAGCAGGGAGACCCAGTACTTC; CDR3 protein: CATSDTRDSRETQYF
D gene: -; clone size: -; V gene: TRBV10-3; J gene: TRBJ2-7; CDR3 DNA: TGTGCCATCAGTGAGATGGCCAGTACTTACGAGCAGTACTTC; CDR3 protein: CAISEMASTYEQYF
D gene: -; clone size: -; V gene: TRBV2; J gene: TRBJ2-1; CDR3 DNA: TGTGCCAGCAGGAGGGGGGAATCCAATGAGCAGTTCTTC; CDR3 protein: CASRRGESNEQFF
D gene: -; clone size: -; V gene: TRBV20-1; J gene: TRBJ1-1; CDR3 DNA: TGCAGTGCTAGAGATCGGTTCGACAAGAACACTGAAGCTTTCTTT; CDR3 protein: CSARDRFDKNTEAFF
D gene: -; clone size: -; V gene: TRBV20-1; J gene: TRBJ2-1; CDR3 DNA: TGCAGTGCTAGAGAGTTGCGGTCAGATCCCAATGAGCAGTTCTTC; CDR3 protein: CSARELRSDPNEQFF
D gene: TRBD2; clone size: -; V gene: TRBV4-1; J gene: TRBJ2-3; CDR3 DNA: TGCGCCAGCAGCCACCGGACTAGAAGCACAGATACGCAGTATTTT; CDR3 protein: CASSHRTRSTDTQYF
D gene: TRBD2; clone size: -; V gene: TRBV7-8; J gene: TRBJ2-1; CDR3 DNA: TGTGCCAGCAGCTTAGGGTTTGGGACTAGCGGGAGGGCCGGCTACAATGAGCAGTTCTTC; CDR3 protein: CASSLGFGTSGRAGYNEQFF
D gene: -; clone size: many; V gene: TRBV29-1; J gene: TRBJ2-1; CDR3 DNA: TGCAGCGTTGAATCCCCCTTTGAGGGCGCGGGAACCTACAATGAGCAGTTCTTC; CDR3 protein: CSVESPFEGAGTYNEQFF
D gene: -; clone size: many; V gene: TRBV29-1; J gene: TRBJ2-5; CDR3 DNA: TGCAGCGTCGACCCGCACCAAGAGACCCAGTACTTC; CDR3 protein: CSVDPHQETQYF
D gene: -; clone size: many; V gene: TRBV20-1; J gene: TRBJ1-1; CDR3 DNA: TGCAGTGCCCTCGAGGGGGTGGCGAGGGCGTGGGCTTTCTTT; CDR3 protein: CSALEGVARAWAFF
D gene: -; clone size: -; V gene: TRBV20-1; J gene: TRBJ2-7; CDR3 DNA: TGCAGTGCTAGAGATCTGCGACAGGCCTACGAGCAGTACTTC; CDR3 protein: CSARDLRQAYEQYF
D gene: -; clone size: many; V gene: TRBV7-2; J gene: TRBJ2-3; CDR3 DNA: TGTGCCAGCAGCTTAAGGACACCTCAAGATACGCAGTATTTT; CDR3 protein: CASSLRTPQDTQYF
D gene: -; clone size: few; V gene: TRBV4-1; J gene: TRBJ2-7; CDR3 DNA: TGCGCCAGCAGCCAGACAGGCTACTACGAGCAGTACTTC; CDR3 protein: CASSQTGYYEQYF
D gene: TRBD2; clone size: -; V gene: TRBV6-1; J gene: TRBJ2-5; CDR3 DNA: TGTGCCAGCAGTCCCTATAGCGGGGGTAGGGAGCAGTACTTC; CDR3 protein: CASSPYSGGREQYF
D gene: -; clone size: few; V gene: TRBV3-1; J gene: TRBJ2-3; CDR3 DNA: TGTGCCAGCAGCCAAGAAGGCCTGGGGGGCACAGATACGCAGTATTTT; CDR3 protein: CASSQEGLGGTDTQYF
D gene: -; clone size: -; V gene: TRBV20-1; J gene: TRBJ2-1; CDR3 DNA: TGCAGTGCTAGGTCCAGGGGATGTGAGCAGTTCTTC; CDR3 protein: CSARSRGCEQFF
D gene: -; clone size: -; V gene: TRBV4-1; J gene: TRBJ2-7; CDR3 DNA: TGCGCCAGCAGCCAATTGGGACGGCCCACCTACGAGCAGTACTTC; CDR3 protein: CASSQLGRPTYEQYF
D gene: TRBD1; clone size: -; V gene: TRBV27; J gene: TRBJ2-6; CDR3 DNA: TGTGCCAGCAGTTCCAGGGGGTCTGGGGCCAACGCCCTGACTTTC; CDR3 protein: CASSSRGSGANALTF
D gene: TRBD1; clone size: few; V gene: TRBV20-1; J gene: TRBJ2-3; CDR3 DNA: TGCAGTGCTACCAAACCGGGACAGGGTCACACAGATACGCAGTATTTT; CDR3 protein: CSATKPGQGHTDTQYF
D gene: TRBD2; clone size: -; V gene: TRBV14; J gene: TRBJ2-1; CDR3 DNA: TGTGCCAGCAGCCAAGATCGGGTAGCGGGGCGTTACTACAATGAGCAGTTCTTC; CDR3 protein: CASSQDRVAGRYYNEQFF
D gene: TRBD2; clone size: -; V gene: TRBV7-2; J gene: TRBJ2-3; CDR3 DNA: TGTGCCAACAGCCAGACTAGCGGGGGAGAGGCAGATACGCAGTATTTT; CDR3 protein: CANSQTSGGEADTQYF
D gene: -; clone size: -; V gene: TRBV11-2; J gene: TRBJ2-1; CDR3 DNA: TGTGCCAGCAGCCGACTGGGCTATGAGCAGTTCTTC; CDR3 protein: CASSRLGYEQFF
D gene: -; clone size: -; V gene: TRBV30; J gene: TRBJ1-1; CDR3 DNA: TGTGCCTGGGCGGTGAGTTGGAACACTGAAGCTTTCTTT; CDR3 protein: CAWAVSWNTEAFF
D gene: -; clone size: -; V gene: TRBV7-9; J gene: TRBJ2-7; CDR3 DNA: TGTGCCAGCAGCTTCCCTGGGCCCTACGAGCAGTACTTC; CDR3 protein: CASSFPGPYEQYF
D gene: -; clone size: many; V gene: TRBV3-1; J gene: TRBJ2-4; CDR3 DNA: TGTGCCAGCAGCCAAGATCCGGCAGGGGGGAACATTCAGTACTTC; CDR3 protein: CASSQDPAGGNIQYF
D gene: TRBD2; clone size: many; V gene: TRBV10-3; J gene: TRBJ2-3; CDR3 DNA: TGTGCCATCAGTGGGCGTTCCGGGACTAGCAGCACAGATACGCAGTATTTT; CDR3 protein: CAISGRSGTSSTDTQYF
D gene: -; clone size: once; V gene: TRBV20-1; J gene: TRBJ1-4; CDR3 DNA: TGCAGTGCTAGAGTGGGGGCGGGGCGGGATAATGAAAAACTGTTTTTT; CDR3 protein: CSARVGAGRDNEKLFF
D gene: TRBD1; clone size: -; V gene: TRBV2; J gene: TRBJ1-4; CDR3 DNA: TGTGCCAGCAGTGAAGCGCTTCGGGCAGGGGGCGGAGAAAAACTGTTTTTT; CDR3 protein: CASSEALRAGGGEKLFF
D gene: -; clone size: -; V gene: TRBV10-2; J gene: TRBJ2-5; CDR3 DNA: TGCGCCAGCAATGTCGTTTGGGGCGAGGAGGCCCAGTACTTC; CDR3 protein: CASNVVWGEEAQYF
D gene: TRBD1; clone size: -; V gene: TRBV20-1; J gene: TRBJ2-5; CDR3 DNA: TGCAGTGCTCTTCGGGACAGAGAAGATACCCAGTACTTC; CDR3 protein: CSALRDREDTQYF